Given below is one T cell receptor (beta chain) in context. The same CDR3 arises from other DNA sequences in this sample as well. With 2 bases removed from V and 2 bases from J, the gap between germline ends came to 9 bases. Germline values: CDR1 MNHEY, CDR2 SVGAGI. There are 14 residues in the CDR3. Using immunoSEQ multiplex PCR, the repertoire was profiled, and TCRdb retains in-frame clones only, with some absent. This sample has around 80,000 clones, with under 99% found just once. This record comes from a study of technical replicates of blood from a handful of donors. Material: T cells isolated from PBMCs. V and J are TRBV6-5 and TRBJ1-1; perhaps TRBD1 as D (6 bases). The TCR sequence derives from a human donor in good health. CDR3 in amino acids: CASSYSGGNTEAFF. The CDR3 region has the DNA TGTGCCAGCAGTTACAGTGGGGGCAACACTGAAGCTTTCTTT.